These 14 T cell receptor beta chains originate from one sample sequenced in a study of identical twins. TCRdb re-called the 5' RACE reads with MiXCR, one entry per CDR3 protein. The sample includes around 680,000 distinct CDR3 sequences, over 8.5% of them seen just once. Another study also made use of these data, one on yellow fever vaccine responses in identical twins.

The sample was PBMCs. All receptors derive from a woman under 30 in good health.

This chain joins TRBV7-2 and TRBJ2-1; TRBD2 matches 9 bases. V dropped 5 bases and J dropped 7; count of bases not matched to a gene: 9. In germline, CDR1 is SGHTA, CDR2 FQGNSA. The CDR3 extends over 15 amino acids. The CDR3 reads CASSLLGGGANEQFF. The CDR3 DNA is TGTGCCAGCAGCCTCCTTGGCGGGGGGGCTAATGAGCAGTTCTTC. Combining the CDR3 with reference TRBV7-2 and TRBJ2-1 gives the whole variable domain GAGVSQSPSNKVTEKGKDVELRCDPISGHTALYWYRQSLGQGLEFLIYFQGNSAPDKSGLPSDRFSAERTGGSVSTLTIQRTQQEDSAVYLCASSLLGGGANEQFFGPGTRLTVL.

This clonotype has more than one count but fewer than ten. The rearrangement links TRBV5-1 to TRBJ2-3; the match to TRBD2 covers 7 bases. J was trimmed by 2 bases and V by 0 bases; bases with no gene match: 6. The CDR3 has 16 amino acids. Per the germline V gene, CDR1 is SGHRS and CDR2 is YFSETQ. CDR3 residues: CASSLEGSGSTDTQYF. The CDR3 DNA is TGCGCCAGCAGCTTGGAGGGTAGCGGGTCCACAGATACGCAGTATTTT. Full variable domain (remainder filled in from reference TRBV5-1 and TRBJ2-3): KAGVTQTPRYLIKTRGQQVTLSCSPISGHRSVSWYQQTPGQGLQFLFEYFSETQRNKGNFPGRFSGRQFSNSRSEMNVSTLELGDSALYLCASSLEGSGSTDTQYFGPGTRLTVL.

There are a few counts of this clonotype. The J gene is TRBJ1-5, the V gene TRBV27; weak D call: TRBD1 (5 bases). V lost 1 base to trimming and J lost 1 base, with 8 bases between them. Per the germline V gene, CDR1 is MNHEY and CDR2 is SMNVEV (reference sequence). The CDR3 covers 15 residues. In nucleotides, the CDR3 is TGTGCCAGCAGTTTATATACAGGCAGCAATCAGCCCCAGCATTTT. This encodes CASSLYTGSNQPQHF.

This clonotype has more than one count but fewer than ten. This chain's CDR3 is CASSQDRTAEYEQYF. CDR3 bases: TGCGCCAGCAGCCAAGATCGAACAGCTGAGTACGAGCAGTACTTC. The rearrangement joins TRBV4-3 to TRBJ2-7; D ambiguous. The V gene's germline CDR1 is LGHNA and CDR2 YSLEER. The CDR3 is made up of 15 amino acids. Trimming took 0 bases from V and 4 from J, leaving 13 bases between them.

This clonotype was counted between two and nine times. V usage is TRBV13 and J usage is TRBJ1-1; 7 nucleotides match TRBD1. The V and J ends lost 5 bases and 1 base, in that order; junction bases with no gene match: 10. In germline, CDR1 is PRHDT, CDR2 FYEKMQ (reference sequence). The CDR3 has 16 residues. The CDR3 spells CASSRDREAQNTEAFF. The CDR3 DNA reads TGTGCCAGCAGCCGCGACAGGGAAGCTCAGAACACTGAAGCTTTCTTT.

This clonotype came up many times. The rearrangement joins TRBV12-3 or TRBV12-4 to TRBJ2-5; 9 nucleotides align to TRBD1. V trimming: 3 bases; J trimming: 3 bases; junction bases outside the gene matches: 11. The CDR3 has 17 amino acids. The chain's CDR3 is CASSLQVGTGKKETQYF. CDR3 coding DNA: TGTGCCAGCAGTTTGCAGGTGGGGACAGGGAAAAAAGAGACCCAGTACTTC.

The genes are TRBV18 and TRBJ2-4; perhaps TRBD1 as D (5 bases). The germline CDR1 and CDR2 sequences are KGHSH and LQKENI. This CDR3 region has 15 residues. V was shortened by 0 bases and J by 3 bases, with 9 bases between the two germline ends. The CDR3 region has the DNA TGTGCCAGCTCACCACCCCAGGGCGGCAAAAACATTCAGTACTTC. As protein: CASSPPQGGKNIQYF.

This clonotype showed up just a few times. The rearrangement uses TRBV15 and TRBJ2-5; no reliable D call. This CDR3 is built from 13 residues. Between the trimmed V and J ends, which lost 1 base and 5 bases, there was a span of 8 bases. Looked up from germline, CDR1 is LNHNV and CDR2 is YYDKDF (reference sequence). This CDR3 reads CATSRVAVETQYF. The CDR3 DNA sequence: TGTGCCACCAGCAGAGTGGCCGTTGAGACCCAGTACTTC.

This chain connects TRBV24-1 to TRBJ2-1; D may be TRBD1 or TRBD2 (5 bases each). V was pared by 2 bases and J by 7 bases, with 17 bases between. This CDR3 has 16 amino acids. Germline CDR1 reads KGHDR; CDR2 reads SFDVKD. The DNA for the CDR3 is TGTGCCACCAGTGATTCTAGGGAAGACTACAGGAATGAGCAGTTCTTC. This translates into CATSDSREDYRNEQFF.

The table lists this clonotype with many counts. The chain recombines TRBV28 with TRBJ2-3; the match to TRBD2 covers 12 bases. Germline V gene sequence: CDR1 MDHEN, CDR2 SYDVKM. Trimming cost V 10 bases and J 2 bases; bases outside gene matches: 4. The CDR3 is 14 residues long. CDR3 protein: CATGLAGHTDTQYF. As DNA, the CDR3 is TGTGCCACCGGACTAGCGGGGCACACAGATACGCAGTATTTT.

This clonotype was seen at least ten times. This chain uses TRBV10-3 with TRBJ2-2, with D possibly being TRBD1 (5 bases). The CDR3 length is 14 residues. The ends were cut back, 6 bases at V and 2 bases at J, with 10 bases in the middle. Germline lookup yields CDR1 ENHRY and CDR2 SYGVKD. The CDR3 is CAISVRDNTGELFF. The CDR3 DNA follows: TGTGCCATCAGCGTCAGGGATAACACCGGGGAGCTGTTTTTT.

This clonotype has a handful of counts. This chain links TRBV29-1 with TRBJ1-1, with D possibly TRBD1 on 5 matching bases. The length of the CDR3 is 13 residues. V lost 7 bases to trimming and J lost 2 bases, with 14 bases between them. Per germline, CDR1 SQVTM and CDR2 ANQGSEA. CDR3 amino acids: CSALDKGNTEAFF. The CDR3 coding sequence is TGCAGCGCCCTGGACAAGGGAAACACTGAAGCTTTCTTT.

Ten or more counts support this clonotype. This sequence joins TRBV20-1 and TRBJ2-5, with D possibly TRBD2 on 6 matching bases. Germline values: CDR1 DFQATT, CDR2 SNEGSKA (reference sequence). Trimming stripped 1 base from V and 0 bases from J, with 12 bases between. This CDR3 is built from 15 residues. The CDR3 DNA reads TGCAGTGCTAGAGGCGGCGGAGGGGACCAAGAGACCCAGTACTTC. It yields the protein CSARGGGGDQETQYF.

This clonotype was detected a few times. The CDR3 reads CSASPSGGTEAFF. CDR3 sequence (DNA): TGCAGTGCTAGTCCATCAGGGGGCACTGAAGCTTTCTTT. The chain recombines TRBV20-1 with TRBJ1-1, with 7 bases that match TRBD1. V shed 3 bases and J 4 bases; nucleotides not matched to a gene: 5. CDR1 and CDR2 (germline): DFQATT, SNEGSKA (reference sequence). The CDR3 runs to 13 residues.